The 4 T cell receptor beta chains listed next were all sequenced from one sample in a study of blood T cell repertoires in COVID-19. Here immunoSEQ multiplex PCR was the method, and the copy in TCRdb shows in-frame clones only, minus some. The table has approximately 76,000 clones, around 90% seen once; the top ten hold roughly 8%. Sequences were obtained from peripheral blood. The source is a man younger than 40 with acute or convalescent COVID-19.

CDR3 amino acids: CASSYSGQGLRGYTF. In DNA, the CDR3 is TGTGCCAGCAGTTACTCGGGGCAGGGGCTGAGAGGCTACACCTTC. The chain is built from TRBV6-5 and TRBJ1-2, with a possible D match to TRBD1 (6 bases). V lost 0 bases and J 8 bases, leaving 16 bases between the germline ends. Germline lookup yields CDR1 MNHEY and CDR2 SVGAGI. The CDR3 sequence is 15 residues long.

CDR3 in amino acids: CAWSRGGLAGGSETQYF. Here the CDR3 DNA reads TGTGCCTGGAGTAGAGGGGGACTAGCGGGAGGGTCAGAGACCCAGTACTTC. The chain uses TRBV30 and TRBJ2-5, with TRBD2 matching over 16 bases. V dropped 2 bases and J dropped 4; count of bases not matched to a gene: 7. This CDR3 has 17 amino acids. Germline lookup yields CDR1 GTSNPN and CDR2 SVGIG (reference sequence).

The chain links TRBV15 to TRBJ2-2; 8 bases map to TRBD1. The length of the CDR3 is 16 residues. CDR1 and CDR2 from the germline V gene are LNHNV and YYDKDF (reference sequence). V lost 0 bases to trimming and J lost 0 bases; unmatched junction nucleotides: 0. CDR3 sequence reads: CATSREDRANTGELFF. For the CDR3, the DNA is TGTGCCACCAGCAGAGAGGACAGGGCGAACACCGGGGAGCTGTTTTTT. Drawing the rest from reference TRBV15 and TRBJ2-2, the complete variable domain is DAMVIQNPRYQVTQFGKPVTLSCSQTLNHNVMYWYQQKSSQAPKLLFHYYDKDFNNEADTPDNFQSRRPNTSFCFLDIRSPGLGDTAMYLCATSREDRANTGELFFGEGSRLTVL.

This clone was recorded only once. CDR3 residues: CASPGAPETQYF. The CDR3 DNA is TGCGCCAGCCCAGGGGCTCCAGAGACCCAGTACTTC. This chain uses TRBV23-1 with TRBJ2-5; D is perhaps TRBD1 (6 bases). TRBV23-1 is an open reading frame whose function is uncertain. The CDR3 loop spans 12 amino acids. Trimming left V 8 bases short and J 4 bases short, with 11 bases between.